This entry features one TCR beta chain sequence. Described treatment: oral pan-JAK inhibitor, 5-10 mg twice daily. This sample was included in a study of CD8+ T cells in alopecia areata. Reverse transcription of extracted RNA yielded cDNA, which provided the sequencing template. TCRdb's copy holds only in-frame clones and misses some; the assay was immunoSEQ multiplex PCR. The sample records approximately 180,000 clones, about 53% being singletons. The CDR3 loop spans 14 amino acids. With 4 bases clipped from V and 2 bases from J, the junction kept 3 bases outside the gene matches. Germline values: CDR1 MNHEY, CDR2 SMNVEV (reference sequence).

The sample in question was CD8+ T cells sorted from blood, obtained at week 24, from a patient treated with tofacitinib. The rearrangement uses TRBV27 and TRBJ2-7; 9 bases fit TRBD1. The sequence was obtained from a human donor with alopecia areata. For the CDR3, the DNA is TGTGCCAGCAGTTCCACAGGGGGCCCCTACGAGCAGTACTTC. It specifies CASSSTGGPYEQYF.